The clone carrying this T cell receptor beta chain was picked up one time. Its antigen is unidentified. Trimming took off 5 bases at V and 6 bases at J, with 14 bases between the two ends. Germline loops: CDR1 SGHDN, CDR2 FVKESK. This CDR3 region has 13 residues. Use of 60 Vbeta and 13 Jbeta primers characterized the PCR. Generated by immunoSEQ multiplex PCR, the TCRdb table keeps only in-frame clones and is missing some. This sample has roughly 150,000 clones, with roughly three quarters found just once. This sample was taken from a study of cytomegalovirus exposure and HLA in healthy donors. Study-level points and caveats: It was reportedly the case that the classifier diagnosed cytomegalovirus status with high specificity and sensitivity.

The gene calls are TRBV14 and TRBJ2-7; tentative D call: TRBD1 (5 bases). Sequencing input: PBMCs. The TCR comes from a woman aged 40 to 50 in good health and CMV-seronegative. As DNA, the CDR3 is TGTGCCAGCAGCTACAGGCTCGAAGGCGAGCAGTACTTC. The encoded protein is CASSYRLEGEQYF.